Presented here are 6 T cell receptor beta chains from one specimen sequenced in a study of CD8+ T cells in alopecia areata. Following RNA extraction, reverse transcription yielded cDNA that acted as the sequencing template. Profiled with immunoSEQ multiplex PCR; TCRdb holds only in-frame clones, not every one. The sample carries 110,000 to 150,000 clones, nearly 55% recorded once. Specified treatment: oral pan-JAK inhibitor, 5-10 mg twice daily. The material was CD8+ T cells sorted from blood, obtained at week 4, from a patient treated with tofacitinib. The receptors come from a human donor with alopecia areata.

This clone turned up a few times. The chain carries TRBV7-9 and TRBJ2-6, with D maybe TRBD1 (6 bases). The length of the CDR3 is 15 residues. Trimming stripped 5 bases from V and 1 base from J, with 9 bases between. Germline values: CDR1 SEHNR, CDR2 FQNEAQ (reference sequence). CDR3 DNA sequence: TGTGCCAGCAGCCCCACAGGGTCTGGGGCCAACGTCCTGACTTTC. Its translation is CASSPTGSGANVLTF. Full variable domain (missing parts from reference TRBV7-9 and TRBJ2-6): DTGVSQNPRHKITKRGQNVTFRCDPISEHNRLYWYRQTLGQGPEFLTYFQNEAQLEKSRLLSDRFSAERPKGSFSTLEIQRTEQGDSAMYLCASSPTGSGANVLTFGAGSRLTVL.

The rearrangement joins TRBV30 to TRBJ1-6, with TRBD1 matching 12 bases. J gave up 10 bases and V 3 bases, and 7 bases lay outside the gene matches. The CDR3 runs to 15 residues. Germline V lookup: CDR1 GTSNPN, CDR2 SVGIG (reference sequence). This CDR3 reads CAWRGDRGHGSPLHF. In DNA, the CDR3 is TGTGCCTGGAGGGGGGACAGGGGGCACGGATCACCCCTCCACTTT.

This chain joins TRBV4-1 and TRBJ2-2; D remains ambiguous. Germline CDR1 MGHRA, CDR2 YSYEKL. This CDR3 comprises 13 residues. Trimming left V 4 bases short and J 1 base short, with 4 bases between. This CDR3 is CASSPQNTGELFF. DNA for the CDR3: TGCGCCAGCAGCCCGCAGAACACCGGGGAGCTGTTTTTT.

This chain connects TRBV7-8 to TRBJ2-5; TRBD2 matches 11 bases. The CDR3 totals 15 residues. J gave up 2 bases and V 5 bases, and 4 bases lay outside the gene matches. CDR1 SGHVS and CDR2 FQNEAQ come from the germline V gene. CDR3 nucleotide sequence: TGTGCCAGCAGCACCCTAGCGGGGGGACAAGAGACCCAGTACTTC. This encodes CASSTLAGGQETQYF.

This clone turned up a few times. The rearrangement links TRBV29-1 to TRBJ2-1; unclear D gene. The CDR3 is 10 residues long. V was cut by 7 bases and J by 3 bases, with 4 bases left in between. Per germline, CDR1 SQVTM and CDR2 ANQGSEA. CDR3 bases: TGCAGCGGGATCTACAATGAGCAGTTCTTC. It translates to CSGIYNEQFF.

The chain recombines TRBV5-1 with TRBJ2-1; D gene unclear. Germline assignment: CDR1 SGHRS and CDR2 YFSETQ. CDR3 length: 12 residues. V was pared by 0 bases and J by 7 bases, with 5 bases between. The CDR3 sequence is CASSLAVNEQFF. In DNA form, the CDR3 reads TGCGCCAGCAGCTTGGCGGTAAATGAGCAGTTCTTC.